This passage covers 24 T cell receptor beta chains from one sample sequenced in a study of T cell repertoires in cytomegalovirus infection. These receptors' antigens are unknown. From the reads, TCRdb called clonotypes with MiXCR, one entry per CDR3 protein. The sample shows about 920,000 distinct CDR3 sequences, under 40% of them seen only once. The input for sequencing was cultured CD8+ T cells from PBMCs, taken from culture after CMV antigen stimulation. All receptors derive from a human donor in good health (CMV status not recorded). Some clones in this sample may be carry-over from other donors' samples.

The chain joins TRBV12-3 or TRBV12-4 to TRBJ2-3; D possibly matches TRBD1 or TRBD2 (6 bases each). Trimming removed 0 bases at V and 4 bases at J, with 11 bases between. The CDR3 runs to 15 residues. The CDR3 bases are TGTGCCAGCAGTTTAGCGGGGGGCTTCCCAGATACGCAGTATTTT. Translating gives CASSLAGGFPDTQYF.

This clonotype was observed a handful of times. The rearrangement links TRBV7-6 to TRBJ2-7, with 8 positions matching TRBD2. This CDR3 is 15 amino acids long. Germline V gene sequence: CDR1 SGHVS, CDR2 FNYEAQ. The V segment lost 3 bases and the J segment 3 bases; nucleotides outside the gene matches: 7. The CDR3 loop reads CASSFSGGIIYEQYF. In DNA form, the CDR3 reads TGTGCCAGCAGCTTCAGCGGGGGAATCATCTACGAGCAGTACTTC.

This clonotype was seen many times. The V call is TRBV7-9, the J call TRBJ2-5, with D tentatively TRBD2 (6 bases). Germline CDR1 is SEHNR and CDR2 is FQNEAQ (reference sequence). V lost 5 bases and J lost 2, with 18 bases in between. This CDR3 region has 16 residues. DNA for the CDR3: TGTGCCAGCAGCCCTAACGCGGGAAAGCAACAAGAGACCCAGTACTTC. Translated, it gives CASSPNAGKQQETQYF.

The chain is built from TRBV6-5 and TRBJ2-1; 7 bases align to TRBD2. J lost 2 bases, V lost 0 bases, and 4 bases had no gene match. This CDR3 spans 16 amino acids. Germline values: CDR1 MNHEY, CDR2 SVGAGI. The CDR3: CASSYSGGYTYNEQFF. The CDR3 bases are TGTGCCAGCAGTTACTCCGGGGGGTACACCTACAATGAGCAGTTCTTC.

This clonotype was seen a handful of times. The CDR3 is CASSLTGEVDEQYF. As DNA, the CDR3 is TGTGCCAGCAGCTTAACAGGGGAGGTGGACGAGCAGTACTTC. The chain uses TRBV7-9 and TRBJ2-7, with D possibly TRBD1 on 7 matching bases. The CDR3 is 14 amino acids. V was cut by 2 bases and J by 5 bases, with 13 bases left in between. Germline V lookup: CDR1 SEHNR, CDR2 FQNEAQ (reference sequence).

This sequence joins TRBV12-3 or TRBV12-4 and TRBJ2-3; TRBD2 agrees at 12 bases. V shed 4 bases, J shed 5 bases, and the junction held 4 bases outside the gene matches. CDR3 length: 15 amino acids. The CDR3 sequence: CASSSSGGAVDTQYF. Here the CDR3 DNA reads TGTGCCAGCAGTTCTAGCGGGGGGGCTGTAGATACGCAGTATTTT.

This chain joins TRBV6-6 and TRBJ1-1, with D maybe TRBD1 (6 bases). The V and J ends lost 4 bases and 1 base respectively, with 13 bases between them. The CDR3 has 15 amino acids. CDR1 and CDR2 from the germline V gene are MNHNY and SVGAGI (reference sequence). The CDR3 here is CASSSLTGRNTEAFF. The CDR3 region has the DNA TGTGCCAGCAGTTCGTTAACAGGGAGGAACACTGAAGCTTTCTTT.

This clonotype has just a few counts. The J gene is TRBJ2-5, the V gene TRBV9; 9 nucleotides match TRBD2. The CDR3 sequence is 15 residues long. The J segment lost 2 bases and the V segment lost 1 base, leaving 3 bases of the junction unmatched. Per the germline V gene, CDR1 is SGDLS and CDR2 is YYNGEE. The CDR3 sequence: CASSVKRGEQETQYF. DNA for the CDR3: TGTGCCAGCAGCGTAAAGCGGGGGGAACAAGAGACCCAGTACTTC.

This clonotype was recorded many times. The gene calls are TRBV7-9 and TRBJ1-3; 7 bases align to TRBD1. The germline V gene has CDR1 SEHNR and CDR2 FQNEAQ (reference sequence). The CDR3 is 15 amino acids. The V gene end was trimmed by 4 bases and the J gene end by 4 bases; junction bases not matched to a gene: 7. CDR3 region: CASSSITGDGNTIYF. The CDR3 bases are TGTGCCAGCAGCTCAATAACAGGGGACGGAAACACCATATATTTT.

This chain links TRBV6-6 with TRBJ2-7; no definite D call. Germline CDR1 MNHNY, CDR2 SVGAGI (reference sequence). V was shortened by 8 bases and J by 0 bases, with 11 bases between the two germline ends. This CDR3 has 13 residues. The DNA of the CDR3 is TGTGCCAGCGCTGGGATAGACTCCTACGAGCAGTACTTC. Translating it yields CASAGIDSYEQYF.

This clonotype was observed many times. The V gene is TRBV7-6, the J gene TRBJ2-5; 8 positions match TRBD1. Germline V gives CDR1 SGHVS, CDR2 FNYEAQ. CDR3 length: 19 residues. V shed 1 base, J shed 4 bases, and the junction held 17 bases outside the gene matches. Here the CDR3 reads CASSLVRGRQGALGETQYF. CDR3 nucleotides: TGTGCCAGCAGCTTAGTTAGGGGTCGCCAGGGGGCTCTCGGAGAGACCCAGTACTTC.

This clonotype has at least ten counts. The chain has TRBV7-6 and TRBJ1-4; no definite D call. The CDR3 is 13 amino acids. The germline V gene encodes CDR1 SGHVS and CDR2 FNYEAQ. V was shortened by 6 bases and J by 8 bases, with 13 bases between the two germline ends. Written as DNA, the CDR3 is TGTGCCAGCAGTCCTCCGGGTGGAGAAAAACTGTTTTTT. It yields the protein CASSPPGGEKLFF.

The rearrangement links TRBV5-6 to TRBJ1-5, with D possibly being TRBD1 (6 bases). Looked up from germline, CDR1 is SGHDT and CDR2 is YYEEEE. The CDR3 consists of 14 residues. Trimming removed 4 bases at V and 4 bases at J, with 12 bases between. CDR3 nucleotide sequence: TGTGCCAGCAGCCCGGTAGGGGGGAATCAGCCCCAGCATTTT. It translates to CASSPVGGNQPQHF.

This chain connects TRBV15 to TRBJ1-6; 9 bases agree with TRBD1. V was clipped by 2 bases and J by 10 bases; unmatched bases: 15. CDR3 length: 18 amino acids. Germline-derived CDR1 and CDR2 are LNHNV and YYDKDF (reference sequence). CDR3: CATSRISDWTGEQSPLHF. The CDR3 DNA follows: TGTGCCACCAGCAGAATTTCTGACTGGACAGGGGAGCAATCACCCCTCCACTTT. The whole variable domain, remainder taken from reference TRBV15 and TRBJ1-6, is DAMVIQNPRYQVTQFGKPVTLSCSQTLNHNVMYWYQQKSSQAPKLLFHYYDKDFNNEADTPDNFQSRRPNTSFCFLDIRSPGLGDTAMYLCATSRISDWTGEQSPLHFGNGTRLTVT.

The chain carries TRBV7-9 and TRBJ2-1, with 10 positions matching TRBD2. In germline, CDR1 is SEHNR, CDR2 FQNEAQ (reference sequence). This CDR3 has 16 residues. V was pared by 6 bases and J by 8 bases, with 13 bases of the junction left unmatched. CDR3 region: CASSVRWSGGADEQFF. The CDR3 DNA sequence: TGTGCCAGCAGTGTAAGATGGAGCGGGGGGGCCGATGAGCAGTTCTTC. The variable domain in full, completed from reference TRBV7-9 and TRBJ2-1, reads DTGVSQNPRHKITKRGQNVTFRCDPISEHNRLYWYRQTLGQGPEFLTYFQNEAQLEKSRLLSDRFSAERPKGSFSTLEIQRTEQGDSAMYLCASSVRWSGGADEQFFGPGTRLTVL.

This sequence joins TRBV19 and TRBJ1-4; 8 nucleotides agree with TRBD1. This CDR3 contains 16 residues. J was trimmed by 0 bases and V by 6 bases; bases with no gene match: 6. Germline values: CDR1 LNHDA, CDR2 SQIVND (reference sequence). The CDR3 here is CASRRQGPSTNEKLFF. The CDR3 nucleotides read TGTGCCAGTAGAAGACAGGGGCCTTCAACTAATGAAAAACTGTTTTTT.

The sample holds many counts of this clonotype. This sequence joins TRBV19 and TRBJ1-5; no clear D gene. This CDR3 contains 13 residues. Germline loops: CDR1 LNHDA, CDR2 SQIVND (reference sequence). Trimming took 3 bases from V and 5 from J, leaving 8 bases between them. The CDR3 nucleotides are TGTGCCAGTAGTATGGGAGGGTATCAGCCCCAGCATTTT. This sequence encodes CASSMGGYQPQHF.

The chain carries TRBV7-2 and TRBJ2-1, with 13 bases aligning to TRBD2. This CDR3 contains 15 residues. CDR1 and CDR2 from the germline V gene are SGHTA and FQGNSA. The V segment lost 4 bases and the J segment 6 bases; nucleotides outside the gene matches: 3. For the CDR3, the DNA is TGTGCCAGCAGCTCCGGACTAGCGGGGGTCAATGAGCAGTTCTTC. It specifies CASSSGLAGVNEQFF.

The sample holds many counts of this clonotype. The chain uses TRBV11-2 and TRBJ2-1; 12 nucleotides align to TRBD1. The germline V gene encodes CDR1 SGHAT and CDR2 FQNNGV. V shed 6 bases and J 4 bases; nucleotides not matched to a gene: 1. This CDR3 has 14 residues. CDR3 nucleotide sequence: TGTGCCAGCAGGGGACAGGGGGCATACAATGAGCAGTTCTTC. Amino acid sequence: CASRGQGAYNEQFF.

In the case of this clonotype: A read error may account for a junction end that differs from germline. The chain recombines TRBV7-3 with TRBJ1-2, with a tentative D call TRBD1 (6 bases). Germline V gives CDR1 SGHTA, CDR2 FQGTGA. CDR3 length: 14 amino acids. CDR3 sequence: CVSSLGADWYGYTF. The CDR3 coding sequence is TGTGTCAGCAGCTTGGGGGCCGATTGGTATGGCTACACCTTC.

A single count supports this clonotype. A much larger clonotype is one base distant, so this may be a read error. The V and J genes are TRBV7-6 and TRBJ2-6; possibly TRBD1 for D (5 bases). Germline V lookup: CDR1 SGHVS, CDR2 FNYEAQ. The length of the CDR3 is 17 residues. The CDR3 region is CASSPQYGLSGANVMTF. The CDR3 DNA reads TGTGCCAGCAGCCCCCAATACGGCCTCTCTGGGGCCAACGTCATGACTTTC.

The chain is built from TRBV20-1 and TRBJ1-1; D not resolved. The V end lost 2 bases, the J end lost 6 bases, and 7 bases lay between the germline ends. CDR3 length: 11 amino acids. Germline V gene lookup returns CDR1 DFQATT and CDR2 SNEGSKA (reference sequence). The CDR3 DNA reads TGCAGTGCTAGATGGATTTCTGAAGCTTTCTTT. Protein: CSARWISEAFF.

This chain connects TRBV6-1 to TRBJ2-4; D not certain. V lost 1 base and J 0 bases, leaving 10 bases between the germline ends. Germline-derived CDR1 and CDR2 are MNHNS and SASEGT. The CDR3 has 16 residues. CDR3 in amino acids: CASSEGPVLAKNIQYF. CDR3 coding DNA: TGTGCCAGCAGTGAAGGGCCGGTTTTAGCCAAAAACATTCAGTACTTC.

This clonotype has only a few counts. CDR3 sequence: CASSLASQINSNQPQHF. The CDR3 bases are TGTGCCAGCAGCTTAGCGTCACAGATCAATAGCAATCAGCCCCAGCATTTT. This chain links TRBV7-9 with TRBJ1-5, with unresolved D. Germline-derived CDR1 and CDR2 are SEHNR and FQNEAQ (reference sequence). The CDR3 is 17 residues long. V gave up 0 bases and J gave up 0 bases, with 12 bases separating them.